What follows are 19 T cell receptor beta chains derived from one specimen sequenced in a study of cytomegalovirus exposure and HLA in healthy donors. Primers: 60 Vbeta forward and 13 Jbeta reverse. The data were produced by immunoSEQ multiplex PCR, yet TCRdb's version contains in-frame clones alone and is incomplete. The data contain under 95,000 clones, 72% of them singletons. The material sequenced was PBMCs. The receptor set was obtained from a woman in her 40s in good health and CMV-seropositive.

J is TRBJ2-1 and V is TRBV11-3; 8 bases are a match to TRBD2. Trimming at V came to 5 bases and at J to 7 bases, leaving 10 bases not matched to a gene. In germline, CDR1 is SGHNT, CDR2 YENEEA. The CDR3 loop spans 15 amino acids. Here the CDR3 DNA reads TGTGCCAGCAGCATGGGACTAGTCCTTTGGAATGAGCAGTTCTTC. This codes for CASSMGLVLWNEQFF.

This rearrangement joins TRBV4-1 to TRBJ1-5; D unclear. With 0 bases removed from V and 0 bases from J, the gap between germline ends came to 12 bases. Germline V gene sequence: CDR1 MGHRA, CDR2 YSYEKL. This CDR3 contains 17 residues. The CDR3 loop is CASSQDRKGDSNQPQHF. Written as DNA, the CDR3 is TGCGCCAGCAGCCAAGATAGGAAGGGAGATAGCAATCAGCCCCAGCATTTT.

A single count supports this clone. The CDR3 here is CASSRRDGSENIQYF. CDR3 in DNA: TGCGCCAGCAGCCGCCGTGACGGCAGCGAAAACATTCAGTACTTC. This chain links TRBV4-1 with TRBJ2-4; D remains unclear. Germline V gene data show CDR1 as MGHRA and CDR2 as YSYEKL. The CDR3 consists of 15 residues. Deletions cut 4 bases from V and 5 bases from J, with 15 bases between.

This chain joins TRBV7-8 and TRBJ1-1, with TRBD1 matching over 10 bases. The CDR3 loop spans 15 amino acids. Germline loops: CDR1 SGHVS, CDR2 FQNEAQ. V lost 5 bases, J lost 2 bases, and 5 bases stayed unmatched. The CDR3 loop is CASSRGQGINTEAFF. The DNA for the CDR3 is TGTGCCAGCAGCCGGGGACAGGGGATTAACACTGAAGCTTTCTTT.

The CDR3 coding sequence is TGTGCCAGCACACCAACGCTATTACAGGCCCGTCCCTACAATGAGCAGTTCTTC. Translated, it gives CASTPTLLQARPYNEQFF. The V call is TRBV2, the J call TRBJ2-1, with D perhaps TRBD1 (5 bases). The CDR3 sequence is 18 residues long. CDR1 and CDR2 (germline): SNHLY, FYNNEI. Trimming stripped 7 bases from V and 2 bases from J, with 24 bases between.

The chain has TRBV9 and TRBJ2-7; the D is unclear. Germline-derived CDR1 and CDR2 are SGDLS and YYNGEE. Trimming removed 4 bases at V and 0 bases at J, with 11 bases between. The CDR3 is 14 amino acids. Written as DNA, the CDR3 is TGTGCCAGCAGCTTAGACTCGAACTCCTACGAGCAGTACTTC. This encodes CASSLDSNSYEQYF. Full variable domain (remainder filled in from reference TRBV9 and TRBJ2-7): DSGVTQTPKHLITATGQRVTLRCSPRSGDLSVYWYQQSLDQGLQFLIQYYNGEERAKGNILERFSAQQFPDLHSELNLSSLELGDSALYFCASSLDSNSYEQYFGPGTRLTVT.

This chain connects TRBV7-3 to TRBJ2-1, with 8 bases that match TRBD1. The germline CDR1 and CDR2 sequences are SGHTA and FQGTGA. CDR3 length: 13 residues. The V gene end was trimmed by 2 bases and the J gene end by 8 bases; junction bases not matched to a gene: 2. The CDR3 spells CASSLDRGDEQFF. The CDR3 DNA sequence: TGTGCCAGCAGCTTAGACAGGGGAGATGAGCAGTTCTTC.

Written as DNA, the CDR3 is TGTGCCAGCAGCTTGGCTCGAATCCGGCGGGGGGGCGGAGAGACCCAGTACTTC. Translated, it gives CASSLARIRRGGGETQYF. The chain links TRBV7-3 to TRBJ2-5, with 9 bases matching TRBD2. CDR3 size: 18 residues. V lost 3 bases to trimming and J lost 4 bases; unmatched junction nucleotides: 15. Germline assignment: CDR1 SGHTA and CDR2 FQGTGA.

V and J are TRBV30 and TRBJ1-6; a weak D match, TRBD1 (5 bases). CDR3 length: 16 residues. CDR1 GTSNPN and CDR2 SVGIG come from the germline V gene (reference sequence). Trimming stripped 2 bases from V and 7 bases from J, with 18 bases between. CDR3 coding DNA: TGTGCCTGGAGTATGTATGGGCAGGGTGGGAATTCACCCCTCCACTTT. It yields the protein CAWSMYGQGGNSPLHF.

The chain uses TRBV6-1 and TRBJ1-5, with 7 bases lining up with TRBD1. Germline-derived CDR1 and CDR2 are MNHNS and SASEGT. V lost 11 bases to trimming and J lost 9 bases; unmatched junction nucleotides: 13. This CDR3 spans 13 amino acids. CDR3 DNA sequence: TGTGCCGGTGGGGGACAGTCTATTGGGCCCCAGCATTTT. Residues: CAGGGQSIGPQHF.

This clone was counted a single time. The chain combines TRBV6-1 with TRBJ2-3, with D perhaps TRBD1 (5 bases). This CDR3 has 16 amino acids. V lost 2 bases to trimming and J lost 0 bases, with 12 bases between them. In germline, CDR1 is MNHNS, CDR2 SASEGT. DNA of the CDR3: TGTGCCAGCAGTGAACAGGGCCCACTGAGCACAGATACGCAGTATTTT. Translated: CASSEQGPLSTDTQYF.

The sample holds one count of this clone. The V gene is TRBV6-6, the J gene TRBJ1-1; D is unresolved. V was trimmed by 4 bases and J by 0 bases, leaving 3 bases between them. CDR1 MNHNY and CDR2 SVGAGI come from the germline V gene (reference sequence). The CDR3 covers 12 residues. CDR3 sequence: CASSLMNTEAFF. The CDR3 coding sequence is TGTGCCAGCAGTTTAATGAACACTGAAGCTTTCTTT.

This chain joins TRBV28 and TRBJ2-7; a weak D match, TRBD1 (7 bases). Germline values: CDR1 MDHEN, CDR2 SYDVKM. There are 15 residues in the CDR3. The V end lost 5 bases, the J end lost 6 bases, and 20 bases lay between the germline ends. DNA for the CDR3: TGTGCCAGCAGTATAACTTGGAGGGGGCGTGGCGAGCAGTACTTC. This encodes CASSITWRGRGEQYF.

The rearrangement uses TRBV9 and TRBJ2-7; maybe TRBD2 (7 bases). The V end lost 0 bases, the J end lost 2 bases, and 12 bases lay between the germline ends. Germline assignment: CDR1 SGDLS and CDR2 YYNGEE. This CDR3 spans 15 amino acids. The CDR3 protein is CASSVGRGAAYEQYF. The CDR3 nucleotides are TGTGCCAGCAGCGTAGGTCGGGGGGCGGCCTACGAGCAGTACTTC.

This chain uses TRBV25-1 with TRBJ2-2, with unresolved D. Germline V CDR1 and CDR2: MGHDK, SYGVNS. The CDR3 is 13 amino acids. Trimming removed 4 bases at V and 6 bases at J, with 9 bases between. The CDR3 here is CASSGLQAGELFF. The CDR3 DNA sequence: TGTGCCAGCAGTGGGCTCCAAGCCGGGGAGCTGTTTTTT.

The chain carries TRBV18 and TRBJ1-1, with D uncertain. V was pared by 2 bases and J by 3 bases, with 10 bases between. The CDR3 sequence is 14 residues long. Germline V gene sequence: CDR1 KGHSH, CDR2 LQKENI. Written as DNA, the CDR3 is TGTGCCAGCTCACCAGCGAACCCTGACACTGAAGCTTTCTTT. Its translation: CASSPANPDTEAFF. Based on the CDR3 plus reference TRBV18 and TRBJ1-1, the full variable domain is NAGVMQNPRHLVRRRGQEARLRCSPMKGHSHVYWYRQLPEEGLKFMVYLQKENIIDESGMPKERFSAEFPKEGPSILRIQQVVRGDSAAYFCASSPANPDTEAFFGQGTRLTVV.

This chain links TRBV18 with TRBJ1-4; D unresolved. This CDR3 has 12 amino acids. V was clipped by 5 bases and J by 8 bases, with 9 bases between them. In germline, CDR1 is KGHSH, CDR2 LQKENI. In DNA form, the CDR3 reads TGTGCCAGCTCAGGGGAGACGGAAAAACTGTTTTTT. It yields the protein CASSGETEKLFF.

This rearrangement joins TRBV5-4 to TRBJ2-5; tentative D call: TRBD2 (7 bases). Trimming took off 4 bases at V and 4 bases at J, with 20 bases between the two ends. This CDR3 has 16 residues. Germline V CDR1 and CDR2: SGHNT, YYREEE (reference sequence). The CDR3 nucleotides read TGTGCCAGCAGCCCCAAGGGGGGGGGCCTTCGAGAGACCCAGTACTTC. It specifies CASSPKGGGLRETQYF. Variable domain in full (rest from reference TRBV5-4 and TRBJ2-5): ETGVTQSPTHLIKTRGQQVTLRCSSQSGHNTVSWYQQALGQGPQFIFQYYREEENGRGNFPPRFSGLQFPNYSSELNVNALELDDSALYLCASSPKGGGLRETQYFGPGTRLLVL.

The chain carries TRBV30 and TRBJ1-2, with 7 bases aligning to TRBD1. V dropped 2 bases and J dropped 8; count of bases not matched to a gene: 5. Looked up from germline, CDR1 is GTSNPN and CDR2 is SVGIG (reference sequence). The CDR3 loop spans 12 amino acids. The CDR3 region is CAWSKQGPGYTF. The CDR3 coding sequence is TGTGCCTGGAGTAAACAGGGGCCCGGCTACACCTTC.